Sequencing of this T cell receptor (beta chain) was carried out in a study of spatial heterogeneity in lung cancer. CDR3 length equals 17 residues. V shed 2 bases, J shed 6 bases, and the junction held 13 bases outside the gene matches. Indicated time point: sample taken at primary tumor resection. TCR cDNA molecules were tagged individually, and each one carried a unique molecular identifier. TCRdb passed the 5' RACE reads through MiXCR, listing each CDR3 protein once. The sample has around 48,000 distinct CDR3 sequences; roughly 5.2% are singletons. The sequencing used PBMCs, collected at surgery. This chain joins TRBV12-3 or TRBV12-4 and TRBJ1-1, with 9 bases matching TRBD1. The TCR sequence derives from a male donor with early-stage non-small cell lung cancer. Here the CDR3 reads CASSLTSGTGKGPEAFF. Written as DNA, the CDR3 is TGTGCCAGCAGTTTAACCTCCGGGACAGGGAAGGGCCCTGAAGCTTTCTTT.